This T cell receptor (beta chain) was captured in a study of CD8 T cells in Susac syndrome. Study-level points and caveats: An acknowledgment was made by the study that its TCR sequencing and HLA analysis involved relatively few individuals.

About this clonotype itself: What it binds is unknown.

The length of the CDR3 is 17 residues. J gave up 3 bases and V 6 bases, and 6 bases lay outside the gene matches. CDR1 MNHNS and CDR2 SASEGT come from the germline V gene. Sequencing targeted TCR beta in blood CD8+ and CD4+ T cells. Through negative isolation, CD4+ and CD8+ T cells were obtained, while TEMRA cells were enriched using FACS. RNA, at about 0.5 to 1 ug, was reverse transcribed with random hexamers. It was immunoSEQ multiplex PCR that amplified TCR beta CDR3 across 54 Vbeta and 13 Jbeta. TCRdb independently ran MiXCR on the immunoSEQ multiplex PCR reads; one entry per CDR3 protein. Among roughly 130,000 distinct CDR3 sequences, over 90% were seen once, and the ten largest hold roughly 0.11%.

The chain uses TRBV6-1 and TRBJ2-6, with 12 bases that match TRBD2. Sample: CD4+ T cells from PBMCs. The receptor was isolated from a human donor in good health. The CDR3 bases are TGTGCCAGCAGCGCCCGACTAGCGGGAGATGGGGCCAACGTCCTGACTTTC. Translated, it gives CASSARLAGDGANVLTF.